These T cell receptor beta chains were read from a single sample in a study of T cell responses to AZD1222 COVID-19 vaccine. Libraries were prepared by immunoSEQ multiplex PCR; TCRdb keeps only in-frame clonotypes and omits some of them. The sample holds 90,000 to 110,000 clones; 88% are singletons and the top ten take more than 10%. Sequencing was performed on peripheral blood, taken on day 0 of MenACWY control vaccination. Receptor source: an adult in good health. CDR3s include the opening cysteine and the closing phenylalanine or tryptophan. A D gene is named only where the DNA matches it firmly. The size field is filled for only some rows; it gives once, few, many or a size class.

-	-	TRBV4-2	TRBJ2-7	TGTGCCAGCAGCCGAGAGGGGGGCGCGTACGAGCAGTACTTC	CASSREGGAYEQYF
-	-	TRBV10-2	TRBJ2-3	TGCGCCAGCAGTACACAGAGTCTGAGCACAGATACGCAGTATTTT	CASSTQSLSTDTQYF
-	TRBD2	TRBV4-3	TRBJ2-3	TGCGCCAGCAGCCAAGATAGAGCTACCTTGCAGCGGGGGGGCACAGATACGCAGTATTTT	CASSQDRATLQRGGTDTQYF
-	-	TRBV6-5	TRBJ1-2	TGTGCCAGCACCCCCCTGGGCGGAAACTATGGCTACACCTTC	CASTPLGGNYGYTF
-	-	TRBV7-3	TRBJ2-6	TGTGCCAGCAGCTTAAATGTCGGGGCCAACGTCCTGACTTTC	CASSLNVGANVLTF
-	TRBD1	TRBV5-6	TRBJ1-2	TGTGCCAGCGGGACAGGGAACTATGGCTACACCTTC	CASGTGNYGYTF
-	-	TRBV19	TRBJ2-1	TGTGCCAGTAGTTTCCCGGCGGGATCCTACAATGAGCAGTTCTTC	CASSFPAGSYNEQFF
-	TRBD1	TRBV4-1	TRBJ1-6	TGCGCCAGCAGCCAAGGACAGGGCATAGGTTCACCCCTCCACTTT	CASSQGQGIGSPLHF
-	-	TRBV7-3	TRBJ1-6	TGTGCCAGCAGCTTGGCGGACCTTTCACCCCTCCACTTT	CASSLADLSPLHF
-	TRBD1	TRBV5-6	TRBJ2-5	TGTGCCAGCAGCTTGATCGGGACAGGGGTAGAGACCCAGTACTTC	CASSLIGTGVETQYF
once	TRBD1	TRBV15	TRBJ1-4	TGTGCCACCAGCCGTGGACAGGGGGCTAGCGAAAAACTGTTTTTT	CATSRGQGASEKLFF
-	-	TRBV5-1	TRBJ2-2	TGCGCCAGCAGCTTGATGGGCCCACGTAGCACCGGGGAGCTGTTTTTT	CASSLMGPRSTGELFF
-	TRBD2	TRBV19	TRBJ2-1	TGTGCCAGTAGTATAGATCAAACTGAGACTAGCGAGTTGTACAATGAGCAGTTCTTC	CASSIDQTETSELYNEQFF
-	TRBD2	TRBV2	TRBJ2-3	TGTGCCAGCAGCGACCTCGGACTAGCGGGAATGGATACGCAGTATTTT	CASSDLGLAGMDTQYF
-	-	TRBV28	TRBJ2-7	TGTGCCAGCAGTTCTGTAAGGACACAGCTACCATACGAGCAGTACTTC	CASSSVRTQLPYEQYF
-	-	TRBV28	TRBJ1-1	TGTGCCAGCAGTTTGGAAAGCGGCACTGAAGCTTTCTTT	CASSLESGTEAFF
-	-	TRBV19	TRBJ2-7	TGTGCCAGTAGTATTTCCGAGGCAGGGTCCTACGAGCAGTACTTC	CASSISEAGSYEQYF
-	-	TRBV15	TRBJ2-1	TGTGCCACCAGCAGCCGAATAGGGGAGAACAATGAGCAGTTCTTC	CATSSRIGENNEQFF
-	TRBD1	TRBV3-1/TRBV3-2	TRBJ2-7	TGTGCCAGCAGCCAAGCTGGGACAGGGGACGAGCAGTACTTC	CASSQAGTGDEQYF
-	-	TRBV7-2	TRBJ1-2	TGTGCCAGCAGCTCCTACGACAGTGCGGGGGGCTACACCTTC	CASSSYDSAGGYTF
-	TRBD2	TRBV28	TRBJ2-4	TGTGCCAGCAGTTTTCGCGGGACTAGTTTATACTTC	CASSFRGTSLYF
-	-	TRBV21-1	TRBJ2-7	TGTGCCAGCAGCCAGACAGGGGGTTTAAACGTGTACGAGCAGTACTTC	CASSQTGGLNVYEQYF
-	-	TRBV5-1	TRBJ2-1	TGCGCCAGCAGCTTGGTCTCCGGCGGCTCCTACAATGAGCAGTTCTTC	CASSLVSGGSYNEQFF
-	-	TRBV21-1	TRBJ1-1	TGTGCCAGCAGCCCTCCGCGTGGGGCAGAAGAAGCTTTCTTT	CASSPPRGAEEAFF
-	-	TRBV28	TRBJ2-2	TGTGCCAGCAGTTTCCAGTCCCACCGGGAGCTGTTTTTT	CASSFQSHRELFF
-	-	TRBV5-5	TRBJ2-3	TGTGCCAGCAGCTTGGTTCCAGGTAGCACAGATACGCAGTATTTT	CASSLVPGSTDTQYF
-	-	TRBV27	TRBJ2-1	TGTGCCAGCAGTCCTCGCAGGGAAGGCCGGGAGCAGTTCTTC	CASSPRREGREQFF
once	-	TRBV5-1	TRBJ1-1	TGCGCCAGCAGCTCTGAGCCGAGACGCACTGAAGCTTTCTTT	CASSSEPRRTEAFF
-	-	TRBV4-3	TRBJ1-2	TGCGCCAGCAGCCCAAGAGTCGGCGTCTATGGCTACACCTTC	CASSPRVGVYGYTF
few	TRBD1	TRBV2	TRBJ1-1	TGTGCCAGCAGCGAACGGGGGGACAGGGCTTTATCTGAAGCTTTCTTT	CASSERGDRALSEAFF
-	-	TRBV6-2/TRBV6-3	TRBJ1-5	TGTGCCAGCAGTTCCTCGGGGGGCGGTCAGCCCCAGCATTTT	CASSSSGGGQPQHF
-	-	TRBV5-4	TRBJ1-1	TGTGCCAGCAGCGCCGCTGTGGGGATGAACACTGAAGCTTTCTTT	CASSAAVGMNTEAFF
-	TRBD1	TRBV5-1	TRBJ2-5	TGCGCCAGCAGCATCGGGACAGAAGAGACCCAGTACTTC	CASSIGTEETQYF
-	TRBD1	TRBV6-1	TRBJ1-4	TGTGCCAGCAGTGATCCTGGACAGGGGAATGAAAAACTGTTTTTT	CASSDPGQGNEKLFF
-	TRBD2	TRBV5-1	TRBJ2-1	TGCGCCAGCAGCTTTTTTAGCGGGGGGGCCAGCTACAATGAGCAGTTCTTC	CASSFFSGGASYNEQFF
few	TRBD1	TRBV10-3	TRBJ1-2	TGTGCCATCAGTGACCGGACAGGGCAGGGGGGCTACACCTTC	CAISDRTGQGGYTF
-	-	TRBV7-2	TRBJ1-2	TGTGCCAGCAGCCCCGCTGGTGGGGGTTGGTCTTATGGCTACACCTTC	CASSPAGGGWSYGYTF
-	TRBD2	TRBV9	TRBJ2-1	TGTGCCAGCAGCGTCAAACTAGCGGGGGTTACGAATGAGCAGTTCTTC	CASSVKLAGVTNEQFF
few	-	TRBV5-6	TRBJ1-2	TGTGCCAGCAGCTTGGGCAGAACGAGATTAGGTGGCTACACCTTC	CASSLGRTRLGGYTF
-	TRBD1	TRBV11-2	TRBJ2-7	TGTGCCAGCAGCCTAGGGACAGGCTCCTACGAGCAGTACTTC	CASSLGTGSYEQYF
-	TRBD2	TRBV5-1	TRBJ2-7	TGCGCCAGCAGCCCCGGGACTAGCGGTTTCTACGAGCAGTACTTC	CASSPGTSGFYEQYF